A selection of T cell receptor beta chains follows, all from one sample in a study of CD8 T cells in ankylosing spondylitis. TCRdb itself ran the 5' RACE reads through MiXCR, one entry per CDR3 protein. The table shows about 540,000 distinct CDR3 sequences, with approximately 12% occurring only once. Sequencing was done on a sample of blood, either unsorted or a sorted T cell fraction (not recorded which). The receptors were sampled from a male donor with ankylosing spondylitis. CDR3s leave out the opening cysteine and the closing phenylalanine or tryptophan. The D gene is left open where the match is weak.

v_call d_call cdr3_aa
TRBV24-1 TRBD2 ATSDGGLAGVLSYNEQF
TRBV5-1 . ASSKGTVNTGELF
TRBV7-9 TRBD2 ASSPRASGVNEQF
TRBV6-1 . ASSEFGLVLYNEQF
TRBV20-1 TRBD2 SAETLAGALAYNEQF
TRBV5-1 . ASSLDWGTTDTQY
TRBV29-1 . SVVVRVFYTQY
TRBV27 TRBD2 ASSSLAEEEY
TRBV19 . ASRTHQDQPQH
TRBV20-1 TRBD1 SATKQGALNEQF
TRBV12-3/TRBV12-4 . ASSLGLSPEEQY
TRBV7-2 TRBD2 ASSYTSGRGGSTQY
TRBV12-3/TRBV12-4 TRBD1 ASRTGLIATEAF
TRBV30 . AWGRGSGAF
TRBV7-9 TRBD1 ASSSPGQRFYGYT
TRBV7-8 TRBD2 ASSLWGGLAGRNEQF
TRBV6-5 . ASRLRTGPTNYGYT
TRBV6-2/TRBV6-3 TRBD2 ASRETSGRIGELF
TRBV13 . ASESTGMTEAF
TRBV2 . ASQGTGELF
TRBV6-5 TRBD2 ASSYGGSSDTQY
TRBV12-3/TRBV12-4 TRBD2 ASSLGLAGGGGAYNEQF
TRBV9 TRBD1 ASSAGDRAPLH
TRBV5-1 . ASSLEGVDGYT
TRBV7-9 . ASSLMGDSSGEQF
TRBV11-2 TRBD2 ASSLGGLAGFNEQF
TRBV7-2 TRBD2 ASSAHLAGGVRNEQF
TRBV7-2 . ASSTRQRIDTQY
TRBV5-1 TRBD2 ASHGVAGVQETQY
TRBV7-8 . ASSLPGREREQY
TRBV5-1 . ASSLGGTSGQPQH
TRBV7-8 . ASSLVSGGLLVNTEAF
TRBV5-6 . ASSRKWGPQETQY
TRBV5-1 . ASSGGLPNNEQF
TRBV18 . ASSPGASNEQF
TRBV3-1 . ASSQLSGAGNTIY
TRBV12-3/TRBV12-4 . ATSGTPGTDTQY
TRBV4-2 . ASSQVRESSGNTIY
TRBV5-1 TRBD1 ASSPQGADNEQF
TRBV3-1 . ASSQLMTVNTEAF
TRBV5-1 . ASSFEGSGEAF
TRBV29-1 TRBD2 SVEEGTSGTYNEQF
TRBV5-6 . ASSRRQTQY
TRBV3-1 . ASSPSGFNSPLH
TRBV27 . ASSRANIQY
TRBV20-1 . SARDNLGPGGETQY
TRBV5-1 TRBD1 ASSQTGSEYNEQF
TRBV18 TRBD1 ASSAGQADYSNQPQH
TRBV7-6 TRBD2 ASSGRASGTDTQY
TRBV2 . ASRAPPDGDNEQF
TRBV3-1 . ASSSLWVDTQY
TRBV20-1 . SATRDFQATQY
TRBV30 TRBD1 ALGQFQETQY